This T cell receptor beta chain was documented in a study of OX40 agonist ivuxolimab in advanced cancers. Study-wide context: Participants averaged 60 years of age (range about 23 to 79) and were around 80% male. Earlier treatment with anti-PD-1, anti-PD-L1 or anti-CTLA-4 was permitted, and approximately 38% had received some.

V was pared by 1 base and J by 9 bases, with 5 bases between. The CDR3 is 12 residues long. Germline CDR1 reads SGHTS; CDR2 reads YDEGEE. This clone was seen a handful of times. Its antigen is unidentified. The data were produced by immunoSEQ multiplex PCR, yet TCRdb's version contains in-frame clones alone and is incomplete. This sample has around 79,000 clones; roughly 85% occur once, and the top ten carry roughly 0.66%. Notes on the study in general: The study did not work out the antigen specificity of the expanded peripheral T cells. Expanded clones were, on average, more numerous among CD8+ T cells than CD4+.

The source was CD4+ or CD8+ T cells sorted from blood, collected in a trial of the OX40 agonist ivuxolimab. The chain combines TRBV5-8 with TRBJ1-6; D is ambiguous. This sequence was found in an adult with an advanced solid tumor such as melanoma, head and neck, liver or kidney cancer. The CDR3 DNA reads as TGTGCCAGCAGCTTGCCACCTTCACCCCTCCACTTT. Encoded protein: CASSLPPSPLHF.